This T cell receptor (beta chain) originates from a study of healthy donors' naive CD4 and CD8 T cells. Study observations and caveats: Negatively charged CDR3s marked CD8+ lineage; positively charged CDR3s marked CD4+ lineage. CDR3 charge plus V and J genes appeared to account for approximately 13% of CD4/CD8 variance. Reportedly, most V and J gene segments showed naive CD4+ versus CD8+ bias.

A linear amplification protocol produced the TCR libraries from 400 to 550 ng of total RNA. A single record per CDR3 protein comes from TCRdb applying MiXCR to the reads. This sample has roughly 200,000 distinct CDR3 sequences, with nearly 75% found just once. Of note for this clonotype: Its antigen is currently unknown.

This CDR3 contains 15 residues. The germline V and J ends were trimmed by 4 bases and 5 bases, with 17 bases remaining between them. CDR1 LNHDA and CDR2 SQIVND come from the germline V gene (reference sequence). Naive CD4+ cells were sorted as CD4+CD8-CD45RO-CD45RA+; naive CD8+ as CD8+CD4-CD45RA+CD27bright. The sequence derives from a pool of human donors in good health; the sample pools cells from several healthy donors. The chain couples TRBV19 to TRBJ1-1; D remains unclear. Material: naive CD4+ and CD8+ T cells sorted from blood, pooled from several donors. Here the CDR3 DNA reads TGTGCCAGTAGTAAAGCCGGAAACTTCCCAACTGAAGCTTTCTTT. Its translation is CASSKAGNFPTEAFF.